This T cell receptor beta chain was identified in a study of T cell responses to AZD1222 COVID-19 vaccine. Points from the study as a whole: Spike as a whole was targeted by vaccine-associated CD4 TCRs, dominant at 160-218 and 743-854. Repertoires were obtained only post-peak T cell response.

V was pared by 4 bases and J by 2 bases, with 5 bases of the junction left unmatched. Germline-derived CDR1 and CDR2 are SEHNR and FQNEAQ (reference sequence). There are 15 residues in the CDR3. Sequencing used immunoSEQ multiplex PCR; TCRdb keeps in-frame clones, though not all of them. The data show roughly 150,000 clones, 85% to 95% seen once. As regards this clone: What it binds is not known.

This receptor was identified in an adult in good health. The sample here was peripheral blood, taken on day 0 of AZD1222 vaccination. The rearrangement links TRBV7-9 to TRBJ1-3; TRBD1 agrees at 7 bases. CDR3 bases: TGTGCCAGCAGCTCCTCCGGGACAGCTGGAAACACCATATATTTT. This codes for CASSSSGTAGNTIYF.